The sample holds many counts of the clone carrying this T cell receptor (beta chain). Its matching antigen is unknown. Amplified regions were TCR beta CDR3 sequences from RNA transcripts. Carried out on the TCR CDR3, a first-round RT-PCR used the HTBI primer set. Via MiXCR, TCRdb re-called the multiplex PCR reads, giving one row per CDR3 protein. The sample yields around 690,000 distinct CDR3 sequences, 20% to 25% seen once. The data stem from a study of T cells in Graves' hyperthyroidism and ophthalmopathy. At the level of the study: Staff took peripheral blood when the initial diagnosis was made, before any treatment began. Findings and caveats of the study: Peripheral blood also featured most of the thyroid clonotypes expanded above 0.001.

The diagnoses drew upon clinical symptoms, serum thyroxine and TRAb, thyroid ultrasound and orbital computed tomography. This sample holds PBMCs from 8 to 10 ml fresh peripheral blood. Trimming stripped 5 bases from V and 7 bases from J, with 12 bases between. This CDR3 contains 13 residues. Per the germline V gene, CDR1 is SEHNR and CDR2 is FQNEAQ (reference sequence). The sequenced sample consisted of blood. The receptor was isolated from a man aged 30-40 years with Graves' ophthalmopathy. The chain couples TRBV7-9 to TRBJ1-5, with D possibly TRBD1 on 5 matching bases. The DNA for the CDR3 is TGTGCCAGCAGCGCGGACACAAACCAGCCCCAGCATTTT. Amino acid sequence: CASSADTNQPQHF.